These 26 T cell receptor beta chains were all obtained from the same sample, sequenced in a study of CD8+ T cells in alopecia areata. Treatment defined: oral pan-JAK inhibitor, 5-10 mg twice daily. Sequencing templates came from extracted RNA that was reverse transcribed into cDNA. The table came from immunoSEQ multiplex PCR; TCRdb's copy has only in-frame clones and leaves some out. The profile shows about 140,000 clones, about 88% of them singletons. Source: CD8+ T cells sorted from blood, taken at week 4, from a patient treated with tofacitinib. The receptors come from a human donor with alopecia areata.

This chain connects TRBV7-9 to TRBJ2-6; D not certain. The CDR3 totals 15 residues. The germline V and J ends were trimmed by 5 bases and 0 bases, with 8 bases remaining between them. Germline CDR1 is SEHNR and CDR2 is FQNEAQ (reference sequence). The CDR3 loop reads CASSLSTSGANVLTF. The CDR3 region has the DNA TGTGCCAGCAGCCTAAGTACCTCTGGGGCCAACGTCCTGACTTTC. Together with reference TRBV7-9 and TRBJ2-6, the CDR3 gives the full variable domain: DTGVSQNPRHKITKRGQNVTFRCDPISEHNRLYWYRQTLGQGPEFLTYFQNEAQLEKSRLLSDRFSAERPKGSFSTLEIQRTEQGDSAMYLCASSLSTSGANVLTFGAGSRLTVL.

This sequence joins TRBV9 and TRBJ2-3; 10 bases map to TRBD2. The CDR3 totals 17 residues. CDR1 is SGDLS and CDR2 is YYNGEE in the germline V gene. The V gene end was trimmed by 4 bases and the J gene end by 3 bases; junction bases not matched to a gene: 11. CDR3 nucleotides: TGTGCCAGCAGCTTCCCAGTTAGCGGGGGGTTAACAGATACGCAGTATTTT. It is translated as CASSFPVSGGLTDTQYF.

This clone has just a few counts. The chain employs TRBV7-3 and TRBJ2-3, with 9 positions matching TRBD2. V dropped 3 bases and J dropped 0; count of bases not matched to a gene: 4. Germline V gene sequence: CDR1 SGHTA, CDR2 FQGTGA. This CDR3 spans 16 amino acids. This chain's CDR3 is CASSFLLAGSTDTQYF. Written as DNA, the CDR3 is TGTGCCAGCAGCTTTCTTCTAGCGGGAAGCACAGATACGCAGTATTTT.

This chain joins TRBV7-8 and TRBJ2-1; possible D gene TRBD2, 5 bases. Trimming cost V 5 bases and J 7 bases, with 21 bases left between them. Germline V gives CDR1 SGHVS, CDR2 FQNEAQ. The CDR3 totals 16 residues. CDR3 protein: CASSPSQAPGLNEQFF. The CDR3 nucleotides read TGTGCCAGCAGCCCTAGCCAGGCCCCGGGGTTGAATGAGCAGTTCTTC.

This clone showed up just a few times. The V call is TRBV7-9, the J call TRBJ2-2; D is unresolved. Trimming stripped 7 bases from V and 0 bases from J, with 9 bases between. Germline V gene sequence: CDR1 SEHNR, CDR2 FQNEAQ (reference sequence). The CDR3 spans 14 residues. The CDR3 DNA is TGTGCCAGCACCATCCTCGCGAACACCGGGGAGCTGTTTTTT. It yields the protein CASTILANTGELFF.

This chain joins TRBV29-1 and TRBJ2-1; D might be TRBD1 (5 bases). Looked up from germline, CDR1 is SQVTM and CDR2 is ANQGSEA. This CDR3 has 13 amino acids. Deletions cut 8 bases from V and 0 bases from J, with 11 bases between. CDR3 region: CSTDTSSYNEQFF. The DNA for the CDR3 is TGCAGCACGGACACGAGCTCCTACAATGAGCAGTTCTTC.

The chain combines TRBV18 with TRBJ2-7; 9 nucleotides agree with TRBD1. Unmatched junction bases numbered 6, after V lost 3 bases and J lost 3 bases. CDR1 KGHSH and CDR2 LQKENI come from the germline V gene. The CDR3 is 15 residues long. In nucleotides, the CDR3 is TGTGCCAGCTCACCGAGACAGGGGGACCTCTACGAGCAGTACTTC. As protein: CASSPRQGDLYEQYF.

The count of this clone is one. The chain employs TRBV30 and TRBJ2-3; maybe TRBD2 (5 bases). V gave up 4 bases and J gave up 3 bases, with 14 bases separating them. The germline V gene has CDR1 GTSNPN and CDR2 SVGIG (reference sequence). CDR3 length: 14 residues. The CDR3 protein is CAWTLAPGTDTQYF. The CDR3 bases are TGTGCCTGGACCCTGGCTCCGGGAACAGATACGCAGTATTTT. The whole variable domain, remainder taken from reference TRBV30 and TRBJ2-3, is SQTIHQWPATLVQPVGSPLSLECTVEGTSNPNLYWYRQAAGRGLQLLFYSVGIGQISSEVPQNLSASRPQDRQFILSSKKLLLSDSGFYLCAWTLAPGTDTQYFGPGTRLTVL.

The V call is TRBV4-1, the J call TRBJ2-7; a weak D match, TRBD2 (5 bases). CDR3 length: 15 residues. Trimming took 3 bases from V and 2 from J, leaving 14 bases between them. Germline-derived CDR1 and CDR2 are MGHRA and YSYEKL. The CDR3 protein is CASSQADGLTYEQYF. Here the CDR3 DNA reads TGCGCCAGCAGCCAGGCGGACGGACTGACCTACGAGCAGTACTTC.

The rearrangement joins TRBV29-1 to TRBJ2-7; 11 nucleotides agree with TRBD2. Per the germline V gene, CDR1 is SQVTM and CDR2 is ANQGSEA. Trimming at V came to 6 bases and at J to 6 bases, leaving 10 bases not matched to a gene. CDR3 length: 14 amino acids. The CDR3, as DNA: TGCAGCGTGGTAACTAGCGGGAGTAACGGCGAGCAGTACTTC. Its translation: CSVVTSGSNGEQYF.

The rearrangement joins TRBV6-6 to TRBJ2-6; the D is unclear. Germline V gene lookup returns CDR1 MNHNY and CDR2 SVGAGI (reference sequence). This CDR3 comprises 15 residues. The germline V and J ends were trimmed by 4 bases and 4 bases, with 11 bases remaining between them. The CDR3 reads CASSSDRPGANVLTF. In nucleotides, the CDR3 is TGTGCCAGCAGTTCCGACCGTCCCGGGGCCAACGTCCTGACTTTC.

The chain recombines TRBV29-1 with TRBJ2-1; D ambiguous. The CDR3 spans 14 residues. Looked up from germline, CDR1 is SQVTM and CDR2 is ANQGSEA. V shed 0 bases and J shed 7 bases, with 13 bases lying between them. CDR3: CSVEDPGTANEQFF. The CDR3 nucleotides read TGCAGCGTTGAAGATCCAGGAACGGCTAATGAGCAGTTCTTC.

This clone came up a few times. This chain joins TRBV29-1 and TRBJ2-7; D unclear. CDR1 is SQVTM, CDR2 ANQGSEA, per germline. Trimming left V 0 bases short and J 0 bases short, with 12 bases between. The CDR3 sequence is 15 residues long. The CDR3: CSVEDLAGDSYEQYF. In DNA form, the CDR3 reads TGCAGCGTTGAAGATCTGGCAGGTGACTCCTACGAGCAGTACTTC.

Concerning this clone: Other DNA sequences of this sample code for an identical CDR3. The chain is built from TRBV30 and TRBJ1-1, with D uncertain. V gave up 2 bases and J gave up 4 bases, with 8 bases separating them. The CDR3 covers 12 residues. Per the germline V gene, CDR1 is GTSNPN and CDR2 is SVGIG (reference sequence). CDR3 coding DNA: TGTGCCTGGAGTCCGGGAGGCACTGAAGCTTTCTTT. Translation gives CAWSPGGTEAFF.

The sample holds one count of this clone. CDR3 protein: CASSFPRDRGSLYEQYF. CDR3 nucleotides: TGTGCCAGCAGCTTCCCCCGGGACAGGGGTTCCCTCTACGAGCAGTACTTC. The chain couples TRBV7-9 to TRBJ2-7, with TRBD1 identical over 10 bases. The trim removed 3 bases at V and 3 bases at J, leaving 11 bases unmatched. Germline V gives CDR1 SEHNR, CDR2 FQNEAQ (reference sequence). This CDR3 has 17 amino acids.

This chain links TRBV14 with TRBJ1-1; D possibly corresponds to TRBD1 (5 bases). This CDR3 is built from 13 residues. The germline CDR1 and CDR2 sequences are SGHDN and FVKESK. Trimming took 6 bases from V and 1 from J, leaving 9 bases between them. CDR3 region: CASRRQSNTEAFF. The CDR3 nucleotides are TGTGCCAGCAGACGACAGTCGAACACTGAAGCTTTCTTT. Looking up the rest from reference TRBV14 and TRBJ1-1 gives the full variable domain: EAGVTQFPSHSVIEKGQTVTLRCDPISGHDNLYWYRRVMGKEIKFLLHFVKESKQDESGMPNNRFLAERTGGTYSTLKVQPAELEDSGVYFCASRRQSNTEAFFGQGTRLTVV.

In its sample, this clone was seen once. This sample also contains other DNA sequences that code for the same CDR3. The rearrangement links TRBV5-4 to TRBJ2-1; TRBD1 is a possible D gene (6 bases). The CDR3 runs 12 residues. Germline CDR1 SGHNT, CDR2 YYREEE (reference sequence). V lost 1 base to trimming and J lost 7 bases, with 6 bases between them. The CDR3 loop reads CASSLTGNEQFF. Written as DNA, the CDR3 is TGTGCCAGCAGCTTGACAGGGAATGAGCAGTTCTTC.

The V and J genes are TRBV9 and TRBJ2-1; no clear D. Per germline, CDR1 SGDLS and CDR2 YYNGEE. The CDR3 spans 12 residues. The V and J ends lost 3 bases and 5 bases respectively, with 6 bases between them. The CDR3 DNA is TGTGCCAGCAGCGCAACCGACAATGAGCAGTTCTTC. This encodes CASSATDNEQFF.

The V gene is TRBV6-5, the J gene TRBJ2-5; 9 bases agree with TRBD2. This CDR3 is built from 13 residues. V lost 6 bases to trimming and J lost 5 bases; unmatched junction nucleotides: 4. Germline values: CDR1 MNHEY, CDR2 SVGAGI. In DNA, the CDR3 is TGTGCCAGCAGATTAGCGGGAGCTGAGACCCAGTACTTC. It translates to CASRLAGAETQYF.

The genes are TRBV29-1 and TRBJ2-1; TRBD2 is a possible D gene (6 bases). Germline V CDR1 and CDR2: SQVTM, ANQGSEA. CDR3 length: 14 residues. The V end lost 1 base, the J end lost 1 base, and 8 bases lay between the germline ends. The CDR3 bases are TGCAGCGTTGAAGGGCGGGGATCCTACAATGAGCAGTTCTTC. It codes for CSVEGRGSYNEQFF.

CDR3 in DNA: TGTGCCAGCAGCCCACTAGCGGGGGGCACAGATACGCAGTATTTT. Its protein is CASSPLAGGTDTQYF. The chain couples TRBV6-5 to TRBJ2-3; the match to TRBD2 covers 11 bases. This CDR3 is 15 amino acids long. J gave up 1 base and V 6 bases, and 3 bases lay outside the gene matches. Germline CDR1 MNHEY, CDR2 SVGAGI.

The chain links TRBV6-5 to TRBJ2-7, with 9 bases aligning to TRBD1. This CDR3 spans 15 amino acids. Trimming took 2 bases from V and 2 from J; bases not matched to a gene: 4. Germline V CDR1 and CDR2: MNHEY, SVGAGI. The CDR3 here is CASSYKGQGPYEQYF. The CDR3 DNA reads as TGTGCCAGCAGTTACAAGGGACAGGGACCCTACGAGCAGTACTTC.

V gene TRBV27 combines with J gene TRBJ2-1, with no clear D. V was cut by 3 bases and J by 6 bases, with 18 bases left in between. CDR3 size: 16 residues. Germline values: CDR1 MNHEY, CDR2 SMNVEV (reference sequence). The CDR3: CASSLGYAVGINEQFF. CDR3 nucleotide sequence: TGTGCCAGCAGTTTGGGTTACGCGGTGGGCATCAATGAGCAGTTCTTC.

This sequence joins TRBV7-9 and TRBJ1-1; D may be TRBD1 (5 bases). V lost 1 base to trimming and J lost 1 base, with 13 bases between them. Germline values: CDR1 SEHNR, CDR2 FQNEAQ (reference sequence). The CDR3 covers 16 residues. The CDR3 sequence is CASSLGYGHQNTEAFF. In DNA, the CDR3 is TGTGCCAGCAGCTTAGGGTACGGACATCAGAACACTGAAGCTTTCTTT.

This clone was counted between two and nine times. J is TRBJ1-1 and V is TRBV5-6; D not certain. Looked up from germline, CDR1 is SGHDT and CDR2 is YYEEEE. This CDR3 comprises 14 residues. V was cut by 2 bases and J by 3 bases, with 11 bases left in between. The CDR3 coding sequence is TGTGCCAGCAGCTTACGGCGGGCGGACACTGAAGCTTTCTTT. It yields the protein CASSLRRADTEAFF.

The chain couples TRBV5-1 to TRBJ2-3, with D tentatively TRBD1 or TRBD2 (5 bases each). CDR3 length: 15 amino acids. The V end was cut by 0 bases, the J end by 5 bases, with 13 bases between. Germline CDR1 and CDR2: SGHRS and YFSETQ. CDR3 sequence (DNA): TGCGCCAGCAGCTTGGGGCTCGGGGCGGAAGATACGCAGTATTTT. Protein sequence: CASSLGLGAEDTQYF. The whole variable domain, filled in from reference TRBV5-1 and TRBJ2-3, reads KAGVTQTPRYLIKTRGQQVTLSCSPISGHRSVSWYQQTPGQGLQFLFEYFSETQRNKGNFPGRFSGRQFSNSRSEMNVSTLELGDSALYLCASSLGLGAEDTQYFGPGTRLTVL.